This T cell receptor (beta chain) was captured by sequencing in a study of radiotherapy plus CTLA-4 blockade in lung cancer. Across the whole study: Approximately 18% of patients responded objectively, and 31% achieved disease control. General observations from the study: After treatment with radiotherapy plus ipilimumab, TCR clones that came from the tumor expanded in blood. Reportedly, early blood T cell clone dynamics best predicted response, with interferon-beta.

Remarks on this clone: The antigen is unknown.

Receiving focal radiation plus CTLA-4 blockade with ipilimumab were patients who had chemo-refractory metastatic non-small-cell lung cancer. Profiling relied on immunoSEQ multiplex PCR, and the TCRdb table lists in-frame clones only, not all of them. The profile covers about 80,000 clones, with around 88% appearing a single time and just over 2% taken by the ten largest. This CDR3 has 12 amino acids. Trimming removed 6 bases from V and 0 bases from J, with 4 bases in between. CDR1 is MNHEY and CDR2 is SMNVEV in the germline V gene (reference sequence). The clonotype comes from a human donor with non-small cell lung cancer who had a partial response to radiotherapy plus ipilimumab. The rearrangement links TRBV27 to TRBJ2-3; D gene unclear. This material consisted of peripheral blood, taken from a patient treated with radiotherapy plus ipilimumab. The CDR3: CASRRSTDTQYF. CDR3 sequence (DNA): TGTGCCAGCAGGAGAAGCACAGATACGCAGTATTTT.